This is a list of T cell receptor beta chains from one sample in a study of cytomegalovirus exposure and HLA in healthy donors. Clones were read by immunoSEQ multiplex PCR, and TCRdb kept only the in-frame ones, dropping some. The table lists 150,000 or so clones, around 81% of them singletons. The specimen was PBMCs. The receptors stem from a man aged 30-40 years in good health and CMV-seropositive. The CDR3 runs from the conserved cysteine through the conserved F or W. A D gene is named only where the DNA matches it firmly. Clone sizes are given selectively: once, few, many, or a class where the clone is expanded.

DNA: TGTGCCAGCAGCGTCCTCCCTGGGGGCGGGGAGACCCAGTACTTC
CDR3: CASSVLPGGGETQYF
V: TRBV9
D: NA
size: NA
length: 15
J: TRBJ2-5

DNA: TGTGCCAGCACAATGGCGGATGAAGCTTTCTTT
CDR3: CASTMADEAFF
V: TRBV2
D: NA
size: NA
length: 11
J: TRBJ1-1

DNA: TGTGCCAGCAGCTTGGAGGGGGGGCCTGGAAGGGTCAGAGAGACCCAGTACTTC
CDR3: CASSLEGGPGRVRETQYF
V: TRBV13
D: NA
size: NA
length: 18
J: TRBJ2-5

DNA: TGTGCCTGGAGGCGTCTCCCGGGACAGCTCTCCTACGAGCAGTACTTC
CDR3: CAWRRLPGQLSYEQYF
V: TRBV30
D: TRBD1
size: NA
length: 16
J: TRBJ2-7

DNA: TGTGCCAGCAGCCACAGGAGAGACTACGAGCAGTACTTC
CDR3: CASSHRRDYEQYF
V: TRBV28
D: NA
size: NA
length: 13
J: TRBJ2-7

DNA: TGCGCCAGCAGCCTGGGACAGGTCTCCTACAATGAGCAGTTCTTC
CDR3: CASSLGQVSYNEQFF
V: TRBV4-1
D: TRBD1
size: NA
length: 15
J: TRBJ2-1

DNA: TGTGCCAGCAGCTCACGGGACAGGGGAGACGAGCAGTACTTC
CDR3: CASSSRDRGDEQYF
V: TRBV11-2
D: TRBD1
size: NA
length: 14
J: TRBJ2-7

DNA: TGTGCCAGCAGCTTCGCCGGGCCCCAGCATTTT
CDR3: CASSFAGPQHF
V: TRBV5-8
D: NA
size: NA
length: 11
J: TRBJ1-5

DNA: TGTGCCAGCAGGACAGGGGGCACCACCGGGGAGCTGTTTTTT
CDR3: CASRTGGTTGELFF
V: TRBV28
D: TRBD1
size: NA
length: 14
J: TRBJ2-2

DNA: TGTGCCAGCAGCCCCCGGACTCACGGGGAGCTGTTTTTT
CDR3: CASSPRTHGELFF
V: TRBV7-3
D: NA
size: NA
length: 13
J: TRBJ2-2

DNA: TGTGCCAGCAGCTTTGGGGACAGGGAAGGCTATGGCTACACCTTC
CDR3: CASSFGDREGYGYTF
V: TRBV5-4
D: TRBD1
size: few
length: 15
J: TRBJ1-2

DNA: TGCGCCAGCAGCCCCCAGGGGGACTCCTACAATGAGCAGTTCTTC
CDR3: CASSPQGDSYNEQFF
V: TRBV4-3
D: TRBD1
size: NA
length: 15
J: TRBJ2-1

DNA: TGTGCCATCTCCGGGGAGAAGGCCCTCTCTGGAAACACCATATATTTT
CDR3: CAISGEKALSGNTIYF
V: TRBV10-3
D: NA
size: NA
length: 16
J: TRBJ1-3

DNA: TGTGCCAGTAGTATCTCCGGGACAGGGTACCACGAGCAGTACTTC
CDR3: CASSISGTGYHEQYF
V: TRBV19
D: TRBD1
size: NA
length: 15
J: TRBJ2-7

DNA: TGTGCCAGCAGTATATTAGGAGGCTCCTACGAGCAGTACTTC
CDR3: CASSILGGSYEQYF
V: TRBV2
D: NA
size: NA
length: 14
J: TRBJ2-7

DNA: TGTGCCAGCAGCTTAAGACACCTATGGAACTTC
CDR3: CASSLRHLWNF
V: TRBV13
D: NA
size: NA
length: 11
J: TRBJ2-7

DNA: TGCGCCAGCAGTGAGCAGAGCGACCATAGATCACCCCTCCACTTT
CDR3: CASSEQSDHRSPLHF
V: TRBV10-2
D: NA
size: few
length: 15
J: TRBJ1-6

DNA: TGTGCCAGCAGGACAGGGACCAGGAATCAGCCCCAGCATTTT
CDR3: CASRTGTRNQPQHF
V: TRBV6-5
D: TRBD1
size: NA
length: 14
J: TRBJ1-5

DNA: TGTGCCAGCAGCTTCGGCGGGGGACCCCAGGATACGCAGTATTTT
CDR3: CASSFGGGPQDTQYF
V: TRBV7-2
D: TRBD2
size: NA
length: 15
J: TRBJ2-3

DNA: TGTGCCACCAGCAGAGCGGGGGGACTAGGGGTAGATACGCAGTATTTT
CDR3: CATSRAGGLGVDTQYF
V: TRBV15
D: TRBD2
size: NA
length: 16
J: TRBJ2-3

DNA: TGTGCCTGGGGGGGGGCCAGGGACTATAATTCACCCCTCCACTTT
CDR3: CAWGGARDYNSPLHF
V: TRBV30
D: NA
size: NA
length: 15
J: TRBJ1-6

DNA: TGTGCCAGCAGCTTAGGCTCTCCGGGGGGGTCAGGGGGCGAGCAGTACTTC
CDR3: CASSLGSPGGSGGEQYF
V: TRBV13
D: NA
size: NA
length: 17
J: TRBJ2-7

DNA: TGTGCCAGCAGCTTAGGAGGGGGAAGACCGCTCGATGAGCAGTTCTTC
CDR3: CASSLGGGRPLDEQFF
V: TRBV7-6
D: NA
size: NA
length: 16
J: TRBJ2-1

DNA: TGTGCCAGCAGCTTGCAGGGTAACGAGCAGTACTTC
CDR3: CASSLQGNEQYF
V: TRBV5-4
D: NA
size: NA
length: 12
J: TRBJ2-7

DNA: TGTGCCAGCAGTGTAAGAGGGGGATTGACTAATGAAAAACTGTTTTTT
CDR3: CASSVRGGLTNEKLFF
V: TRBV2
D: NA
size: few
length: 16
J: TRBJ1-4

DNA: TGTGCCAGCACCACCAGGGGTGGCAATCAGCCCCAGCATTTT
CDR3: CASTTRGGNQPQHF
V: TRBV6-5
D: NA
size: NA
length: 14
J: TRBJ1-5

DNA: TGTGCCAGCAGTCCCGACAGGGCCGATTCCTACGAGCAGTACTTC
CDR3: CASSPDRADSYEQYF
V: TRBV6-1
D: TRBD1
size: NA
length: 15
J: TRBJ2-7

DNA: TGTGCCAGCAGCTACCCGGGGGGGAACCCATACGAGCAGTACTTC
CDR3: CASSYPGGNPYEQYF
V: TRBV5-4
D: TRBD2
size: NA
length: 15
J: TRBJ2-7

DNA: TGTGCCAGCAGCTTGGGAGGGCCAGATACGCAGTATTTT
CDR3: CASSLGGPDTQYF
V: TRBV5-4
D: NA
size: NA
length: 13
J: TRBJ2-3

DNA: TGTGCCAGCAGTTACTCTAACGGGACAGAATTTTACGAGCAGTACTTC
CDR3: CASSYSNGTEFYEQYF
V: TRBV6-5
D: TRBD1
size: once
length: 16
J: TRBJ2-7

DNA: TGTGCCAGCAGTTTACCCGCGGGGGGTCACAATGAGCAGTTCTTC
CDR3: CASSLPAGGHNEQFF
V: TRBV27
D: TRBD2
size: NA
length: 15
J: TRBJ2-1